Listed here are 6 T cell receptor beta chains from one sample, sequenced in a study of blood T cell repertoires in COVID-19. TCRdb's table, derived via immunoSEQ multiplex PCR, lists solely in-frame clones and lacks some. The sample lists 85,000 to 100,000 clones; 72% were seen once. Sample: peripheral blood. Source of these receptors: a woman aged 60-70 years in a cohort sampled during active or convalescent COVID-19.

This clone appeared once. The rearrangement joins TRBV10-3 to TRBJ1-1; 7 nucleotides align to TRBD1. CDR3 length: 14 amino acids. The germline V gene has CDR1 ENHRY and CDR2 SYGVKD. After removal of 5 bases from V and 4 bases from J, the junction contained 7 bases not matched to a gene. CDR3 sequence (DNA): TGTGCCATCAGTAAAACAGGGGATACCACTGAAGCTTTCTTT. Protein: CAISKTGDTTEAFF.

The rearrangement links TRBV11-3 to TRBJ2-5; no definite D call. V gave up 1 base and J gave up 1 base, with 13 bases separating them. The CDR3 sequence is 16 residues long. Germline-derived CDR1 and CDR2 are SGHNT and YENEEA. The CDR3 DNA reads as TGTGCCAGCAGCTTAGGTGGTAGAGATTTCCAAGAGACCCAGTACTTC. Its protein is CASSLGGRDFQETQYF.

This clone was seen ten or more times. The chain employs TRBV2 and TRBJ1-2; TRBD1 might be the D (5 bases). CDR3 size: 14 residues. V lost 4 bases and J lost 2, with 11 bases in between. Germline V gives CDR1 SNHLY, CDR2 FYNNEI. CDR3 sequence reads: CASSGSQGNYGYTF. The CDR3 DNA reads as TGTGCCAGCAGTGGGTCGCAGGGAAACTATGGCTACACCTTC.

This sequence joins TRBV20-1 and TRBJ2-3, with D unclear. CDR3 length: 11 amino acids. The germline CDR1 and CDR2 sequences are DFQATT and SNEGSKA (reference sequence). V was pared by 5 bases and J by 2 bases, with 5 bases between. The CDR3, as DNA: TGCAGTGCTCCCGTCACAGATACGCAGTATTTT. The encoded protein is CSAPVTDTQYF.

This clone was picked up a small number of times. The V and J genes are TRBV4-2 and TRBJ1-1; TRBD1 agrees at 10 bases. The length of the CDR3 is 16 residues. CDR1 is LGHNA, CDR2 YNFKEQ, per germline. J lost 0 bases, V lost 5 bases, and 6 bases had no gene match. The CDR3: CASSSRTGGVNTEAFF. The CDR3 DNA reads as TGTGCCAGCAGCTCCCGGACAGGGGGTGTGAACACTGAAGCTTTCTTT.

The rearrangement joins TRBV19 to TRBJ2-3, with D possibly being TRBD2 (5 bases). This CDR3 contains 15 residues. V was pared by 5 bases and J by 0 bases, with 12 bases between. The germline V gene has CDR1 LNHDA and CDR2 SQIVND (reference sequence). The CDR3 DNA is TGTGCCAGTAGTCCCAGTAGCGTTAGCACAGATACGCAGTATTTT. Amino acid sequence: CASSPSSVSTDTQYF.